This entry is about one TCR beta chain. Its antigen is still unknown. The source of the sample is a study of brain T cells in children with intractable seizures. Notes on the study in general: Clones missing pre-surgery may reflect undersampling of that blood sample. HCMV serostatus was not known, and viral specificity came from CDR3 similarity only.

V shed 6 bases and J shed 4 bases, with 15 bases lying between them. Germline loops: CDR1 MNHEY, CDR2 SMNVEV (reference sequence). The CDR3 length is 14 residues. Only cases whose brain tissue showed the highest T cell transcript signatures were sequenced. Method: immunoSEQ multiplex PCR; TCRdb's copy keeps in-frame clones and lacks some. The sample includes approximately 110,000 clones, 94% of them seen just once. This rearrangement joins TRBV27 to TRBJ1-1; the D gene is possibly TRBD1 (6 bases). The source was peripheral blood, collected at surgery. The source is a boy in the first two years of life with hemimegalencephaly and intractable seizures. CDR3 region: CASSYRRGSTEAFF. CDR3 bases: TGTGCCAGCAGCTACCGCAGGGGATCCACTGAAGCTTTCTTT.